The source of this T cell receptor beta chain is a study of blood T cell repertoires in COVID-19. Looking at the study overall: Collection of acute and convalescent COVID-19 samples took place in the United States, Italy and Spain. T cells, B-cell-depleted T cells, or PBMCs supplied cDNA or gDNA.

Germline loops: CDR1 LGHNA, CDR2 YSLEER. The CDR3 runs 15 residues. The trim removed 3 bases at V and 0 bases at J, leaving 4 bases unmatched. In the original workflow: Estimated nucleated cell counts came from reference gene primer amplification. Clones were read by immunoSEQ multiplex PCR, and TCRdb kept only the in-frame ones, dropping some. That table furnishes V, J and clone size, whereas the DNA furnished D and trimming. The sample includes about 160,000 clones, roughly 89% of them seen just once. This rearrangement joins TRBV4-3 to TRBJ2-7; 8 bases are shared with TRBD1. Sequences were obtained from peripheral blood. The sequence was collected from a woman in her sixties or seventies who had recovered from COVID-19. DNA of the CDR3: TGCGCCAGCAGCCAGGGGACAGGAGACTCCTACGAGCAGTACTTC. It specifies CASSQGTGDSYEQYF.